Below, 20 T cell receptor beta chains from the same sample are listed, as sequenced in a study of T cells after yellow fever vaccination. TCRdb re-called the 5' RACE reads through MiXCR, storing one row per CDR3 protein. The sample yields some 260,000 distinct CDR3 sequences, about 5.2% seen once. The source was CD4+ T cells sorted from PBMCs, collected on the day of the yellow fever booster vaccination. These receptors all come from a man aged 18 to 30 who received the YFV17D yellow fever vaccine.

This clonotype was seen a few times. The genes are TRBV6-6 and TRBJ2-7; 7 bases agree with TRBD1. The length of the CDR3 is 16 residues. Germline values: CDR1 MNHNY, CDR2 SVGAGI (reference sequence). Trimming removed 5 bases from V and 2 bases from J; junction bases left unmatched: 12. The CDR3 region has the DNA TGTGCCAGCAGTCGCGGAGACAGGGCTGGGACCTACGAGCAGTACTTC. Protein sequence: CASSRGDRAGTYEQYF.

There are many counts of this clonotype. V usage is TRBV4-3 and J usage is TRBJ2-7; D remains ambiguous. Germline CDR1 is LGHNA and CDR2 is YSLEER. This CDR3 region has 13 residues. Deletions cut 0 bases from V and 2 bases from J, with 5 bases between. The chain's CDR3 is CASSQDLPYEQYF. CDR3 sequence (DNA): TGCGCCAGCAGCCAAGACCTCCCCTACGAGCAGTACTTC.

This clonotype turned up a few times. The CDR3 bases are TGTGCCAGCAGCTTAGGAGTCTCTTCGGCAACTAATGAAAAACTGTTTTTT. Translated: CASSLGVSSATNEKLFF. The chain links TRBV7-9 to TRBJ1-4; D remains ambiguous. Germline CDR1 and CDR2: SEHNR and FQNEAQ (reference sequence). The CDR3 has 17 residues. Trimming removed 1 base from V and 0 bases from J, with 12 bases in between.

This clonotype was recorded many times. CDR3 DNA: TGTGCCAGCAGTTTGGGGTATGGCTACACCTTC. Protein product: CASSLGYGYTF. The gene calls are TRBV12-3 or TRBV12-4 and TRBJ1-2; D ambiguous. With 3 bases removed from V and 5 bases from J, the gap between germline ends came to 4 bases. The CDR3 totals 11 residues.

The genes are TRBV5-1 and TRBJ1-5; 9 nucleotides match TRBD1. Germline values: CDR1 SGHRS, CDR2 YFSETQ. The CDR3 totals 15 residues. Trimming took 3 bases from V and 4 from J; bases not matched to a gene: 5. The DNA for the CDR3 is TGCGCCAGCAGCTCGGGACAGGGTAGGAATCAGCCCCAGCATTTT. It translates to CASSSGQGRNQPQHF.

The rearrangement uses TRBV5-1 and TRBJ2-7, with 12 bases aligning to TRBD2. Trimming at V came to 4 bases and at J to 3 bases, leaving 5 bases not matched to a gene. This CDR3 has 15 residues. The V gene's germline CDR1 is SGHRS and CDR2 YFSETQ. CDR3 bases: TGCGCCAGCAGCCTGACTAGCGGGGGACACTACGAGCAGTACGTC. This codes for CASSLTSGGHYEQYV.

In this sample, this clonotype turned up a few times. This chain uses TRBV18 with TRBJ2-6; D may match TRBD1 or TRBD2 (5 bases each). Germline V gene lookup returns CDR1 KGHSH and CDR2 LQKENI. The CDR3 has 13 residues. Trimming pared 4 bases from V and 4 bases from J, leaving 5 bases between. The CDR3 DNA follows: TGTGCCAGCTCACGGGACGGGGCCAACGTCCTGACTTTC. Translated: CASSRDGANVLTF.

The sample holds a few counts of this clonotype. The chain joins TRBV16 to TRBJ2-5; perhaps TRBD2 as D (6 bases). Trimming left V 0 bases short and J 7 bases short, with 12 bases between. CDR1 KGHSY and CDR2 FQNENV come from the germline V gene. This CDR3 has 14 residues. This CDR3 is CASSQSGGSGTQYF. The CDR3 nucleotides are TGTGCCAGCAGCCAATCAGGAGGGTCCGGGACCCAGTACTTC.

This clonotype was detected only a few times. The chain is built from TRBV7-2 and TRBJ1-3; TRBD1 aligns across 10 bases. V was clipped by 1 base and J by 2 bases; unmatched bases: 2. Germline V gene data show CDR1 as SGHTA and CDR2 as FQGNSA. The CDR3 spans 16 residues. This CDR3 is CASSLVGTGAGNTIYF. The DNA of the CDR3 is TGTGCCAGCAGCTTAGTAGGGACAGGGGCTGGAAACACCATATATTTT.

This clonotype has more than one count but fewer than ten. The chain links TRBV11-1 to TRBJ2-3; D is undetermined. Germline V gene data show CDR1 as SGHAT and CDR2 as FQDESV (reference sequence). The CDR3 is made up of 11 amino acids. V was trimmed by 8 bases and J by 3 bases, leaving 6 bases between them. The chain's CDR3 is CASAQTDTQYF. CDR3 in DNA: TGTGCCAGCGCCCAGACAGATACGCAGTATTTT.

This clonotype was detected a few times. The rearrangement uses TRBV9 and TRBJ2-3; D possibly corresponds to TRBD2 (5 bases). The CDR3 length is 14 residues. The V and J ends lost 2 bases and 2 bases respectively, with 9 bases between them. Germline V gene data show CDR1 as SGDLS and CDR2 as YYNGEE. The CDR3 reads CASSVTSNTDTQYF. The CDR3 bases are TGTGCCAGCAGCGTTACTAGTAACACAGATACGCAGTATTTT.

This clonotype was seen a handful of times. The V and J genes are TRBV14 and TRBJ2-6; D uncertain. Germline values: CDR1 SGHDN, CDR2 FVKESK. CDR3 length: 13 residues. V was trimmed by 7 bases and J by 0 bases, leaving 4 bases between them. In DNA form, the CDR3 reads TGTGCCAGCAAGCACTCTGGGGCCAACGTCCTGACTTTC. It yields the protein CASKHSGANVLTF.

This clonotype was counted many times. CDR3 in DNA: TGTGCCAGCATGAGTGGAATAACTGCTGGCTTCCAGCATTTT. This translates into CASMSGITAGFQHF. This rearrangement joins TRBV2 to TRBJ1-5; no clear D gene. This CDR3 contains 14 residues. The V gene's germline CDR1 is SNHLY and CDR2 FYNNEI. V was pared by 7 bases and J by 12 bases, with 22 bases between.

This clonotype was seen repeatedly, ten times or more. The DNA for the CDR3 is TGTGCCTGGAGTGGGGGCGGTCTAGCCAAAAACATTCAGTACTTC. Its translation: CAWSGGGLAKNIQYF. The chain couples TRBV30 to TRBJ2-4; maybe TRBD1 (5 bases). The CDR3 consists of 15 residues. V lost 1 base and J lost 0, with 10 bases in between. The germline V gene encodes CDR1 GTSNPN and CDR2 SVGIG (reference sequence).

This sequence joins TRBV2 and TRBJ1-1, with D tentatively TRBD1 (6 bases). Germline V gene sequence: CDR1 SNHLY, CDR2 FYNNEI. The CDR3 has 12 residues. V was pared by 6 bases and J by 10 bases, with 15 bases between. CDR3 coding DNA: TGTGCCAGCAGAGGTGTGGGCAGGGGAGCTTTCTTT. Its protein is CASRGVGRGAFF.

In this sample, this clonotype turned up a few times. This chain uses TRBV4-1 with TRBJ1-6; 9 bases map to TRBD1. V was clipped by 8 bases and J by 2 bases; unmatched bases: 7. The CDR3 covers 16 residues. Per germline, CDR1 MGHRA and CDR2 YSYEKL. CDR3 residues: CASEPGQGPYNSPLHF. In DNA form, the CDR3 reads TGCGCCAGCGAACCGGGACAGGGACCCTATAATTCACCCCTCCACTTT.

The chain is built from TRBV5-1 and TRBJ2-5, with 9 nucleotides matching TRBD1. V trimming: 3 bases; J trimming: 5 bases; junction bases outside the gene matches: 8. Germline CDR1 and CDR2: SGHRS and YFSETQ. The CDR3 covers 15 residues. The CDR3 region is CASSWLGQGGETQYF. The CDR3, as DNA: TGCGCCAGCAGCTGGCTGGGACAGGGCGGGGAGACCCAGTACTTC.

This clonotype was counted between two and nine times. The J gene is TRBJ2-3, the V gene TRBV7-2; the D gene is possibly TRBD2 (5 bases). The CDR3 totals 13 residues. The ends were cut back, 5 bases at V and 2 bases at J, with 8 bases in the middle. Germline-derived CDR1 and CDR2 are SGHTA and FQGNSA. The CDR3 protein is CASSAGYTDTQYF. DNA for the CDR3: TGTGCCAGCAGCGCGGGCTACACAGATACGCAGTATTTT.

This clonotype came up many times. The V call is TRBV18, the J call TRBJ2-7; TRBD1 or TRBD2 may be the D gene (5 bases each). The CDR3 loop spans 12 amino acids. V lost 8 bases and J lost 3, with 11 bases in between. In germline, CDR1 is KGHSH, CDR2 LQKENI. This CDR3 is CASSPGGYEQYF. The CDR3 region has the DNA TGTGCCAGCAGCCCTGGGGGCTACGAGCAGTACTTC.

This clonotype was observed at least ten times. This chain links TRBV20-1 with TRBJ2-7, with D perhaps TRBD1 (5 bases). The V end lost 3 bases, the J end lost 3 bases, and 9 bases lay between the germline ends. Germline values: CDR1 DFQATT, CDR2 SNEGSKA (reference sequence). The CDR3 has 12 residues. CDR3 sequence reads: CSARRQNYEQYF. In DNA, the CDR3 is TGCAGTGCTAGGAGACAGAACTACGAGCAGTACTTC.